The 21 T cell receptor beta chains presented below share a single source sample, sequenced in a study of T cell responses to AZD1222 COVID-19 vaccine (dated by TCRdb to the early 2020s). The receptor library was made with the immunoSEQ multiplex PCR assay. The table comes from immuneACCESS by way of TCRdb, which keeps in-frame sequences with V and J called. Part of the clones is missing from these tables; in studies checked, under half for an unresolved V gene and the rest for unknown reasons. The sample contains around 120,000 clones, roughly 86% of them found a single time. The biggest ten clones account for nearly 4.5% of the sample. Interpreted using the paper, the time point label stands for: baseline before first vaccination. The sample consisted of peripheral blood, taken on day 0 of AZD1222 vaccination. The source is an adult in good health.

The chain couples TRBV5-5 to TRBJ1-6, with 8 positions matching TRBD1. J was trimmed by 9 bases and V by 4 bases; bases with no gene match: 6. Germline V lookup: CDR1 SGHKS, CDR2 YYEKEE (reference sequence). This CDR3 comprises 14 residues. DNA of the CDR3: TGTGCCAGCAGCAGGGGACAGGCCCTTTCACCCCTCCACTTT. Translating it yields CASSRGQALSPLHF.

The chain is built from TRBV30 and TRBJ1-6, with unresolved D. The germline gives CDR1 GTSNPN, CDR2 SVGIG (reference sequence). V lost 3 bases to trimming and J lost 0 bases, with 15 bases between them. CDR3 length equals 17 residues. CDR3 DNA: TGTGCCTGGAGGGGCGGGGTGTTAAGCTCCTATAATTCACCCCTCCACTTT. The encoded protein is CAWRGGVLSSYNSPLHF. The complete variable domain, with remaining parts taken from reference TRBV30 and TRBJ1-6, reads SQTIHQWPATLVQPVGSPLSLECTVEGTSNPNLYWYRQAAGRGLQLLFYSVGIGQISSEVPQNLSASRPQDRQFILSSKKLLLSDSGFYLCAWRGGVLSSYNSPLHFGNGTRLTVT.

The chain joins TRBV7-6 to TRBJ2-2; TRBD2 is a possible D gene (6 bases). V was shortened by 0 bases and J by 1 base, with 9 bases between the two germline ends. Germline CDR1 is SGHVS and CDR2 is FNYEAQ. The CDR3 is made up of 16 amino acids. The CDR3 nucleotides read TGTGCCAGCAGCTTAGCTAATAGCGGGAACACCGGGGAGCTGTTTTTT. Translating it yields CASSLANSGNTGELFF. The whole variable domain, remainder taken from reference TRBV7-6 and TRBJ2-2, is GAGVSQSPRYKVTKRGQDVALRCDPISGHVSLYWYRQALGQGPEFLTYFNYEAQQDKSGLPNDRFSAERPEGSISTLTIQRTEQRDSAMYRCASSLANSGNTGELFFGEGSRLTVL.

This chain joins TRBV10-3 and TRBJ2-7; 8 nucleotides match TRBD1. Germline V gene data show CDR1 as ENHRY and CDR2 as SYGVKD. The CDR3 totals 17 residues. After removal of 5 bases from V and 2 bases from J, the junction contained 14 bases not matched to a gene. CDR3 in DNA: TGTGCCATCAGTTTCCAGGGGGCGGCACTAAATCCCTACGAGCAGTACTTC. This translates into CAISFQGAALNPYEQYF.

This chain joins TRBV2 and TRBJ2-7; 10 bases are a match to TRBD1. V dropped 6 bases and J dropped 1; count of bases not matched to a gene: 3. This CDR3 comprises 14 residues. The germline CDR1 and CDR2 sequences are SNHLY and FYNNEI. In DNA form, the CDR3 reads TGTGCCAGCAGGGGACAGGGGCTTTCCTACGAGCAGTACTTC. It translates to CASRGQGLSYEQYF.

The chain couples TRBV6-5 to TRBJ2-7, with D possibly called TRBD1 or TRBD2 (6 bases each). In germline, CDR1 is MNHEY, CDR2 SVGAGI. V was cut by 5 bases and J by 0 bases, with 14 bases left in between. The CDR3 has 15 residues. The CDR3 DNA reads TGTGCCAGCAGTACGCGGGACACAAACTCCTACGAGCAGTACTTC. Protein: CASSTRDTNSYEQYF.

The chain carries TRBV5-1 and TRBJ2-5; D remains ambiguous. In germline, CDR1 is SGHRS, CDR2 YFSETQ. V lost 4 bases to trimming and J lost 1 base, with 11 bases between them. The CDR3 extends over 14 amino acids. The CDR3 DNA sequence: TGCGCCAGCAGCGAACCCGGGCCCCAAGAGACCCAGTACTTC. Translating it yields CASSEPGPQETQYF.

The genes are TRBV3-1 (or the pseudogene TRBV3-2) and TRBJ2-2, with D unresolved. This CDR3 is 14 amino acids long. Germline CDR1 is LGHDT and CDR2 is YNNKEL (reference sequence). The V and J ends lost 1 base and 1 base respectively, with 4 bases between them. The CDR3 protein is CASSQGGNTGELFF. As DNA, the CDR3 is TGTGCCAGCAGCCAAGGGGGGAACACCGGGGAGCTGTTTTTT.

CDR3: CASSQSAQPLGWIYGYTF. CDR3 nucleotides: TGCGCCAGCAGTCAATCGGCCCAGCCACTTGGGTGGATCTATGGCTACACCTTC. V usage is TRBV23-1 and J usage is TRBJ1-2; D uncertain. TRBV23-1 is an ORF, and what it does is uncertain. This CDR3 comprises 18 residues. Between the trimmed V and J ends, which lost 0 bases and 4 bases, there was a span of 21 bases.

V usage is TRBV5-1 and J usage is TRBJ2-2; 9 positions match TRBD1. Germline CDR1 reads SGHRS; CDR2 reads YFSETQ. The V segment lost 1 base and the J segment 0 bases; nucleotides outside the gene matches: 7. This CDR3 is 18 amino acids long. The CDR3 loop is CASSLWGTGIANTGELFF. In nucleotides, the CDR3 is TGCGCCAGCAGCTTGTGGGGGACAGGGATTGCGAACACCGGGGAGCTGTTTTTT.

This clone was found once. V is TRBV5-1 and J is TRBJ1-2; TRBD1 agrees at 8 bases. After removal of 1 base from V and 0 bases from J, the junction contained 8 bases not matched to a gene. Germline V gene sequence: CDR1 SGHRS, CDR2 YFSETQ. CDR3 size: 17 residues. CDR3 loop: CASSLIAGTGANYGYTF. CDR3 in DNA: TGCGCCAGCAGCTTGATTGCCGGGACAGGCGCTAACTATGGCTACACCTTC.

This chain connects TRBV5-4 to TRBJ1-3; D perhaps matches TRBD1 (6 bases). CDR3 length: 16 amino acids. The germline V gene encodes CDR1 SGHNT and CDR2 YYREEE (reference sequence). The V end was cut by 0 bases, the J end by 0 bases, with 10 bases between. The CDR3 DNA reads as TGTGCCAGCAGCTTGGTCGGGGGCTACTCTGGAAACACCATATATTTT. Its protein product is CASSLVGGYSGNTIYF.

CDR3 loop: CASRGGQGLSPLHF. DNA of the CDR3: TGTGCCAGCAGAGGGGGGCAGGGGCTTTCACCCCTCCACTTT. The genes are TRBV7-2 and TRBJ1-6, with D possibly matching TRBD1 (6 bases). Germline assignment: CDR1 SGHTA and CDR2 FQGNSA. V was pared by 6 bases and J by 9 bases, with 15 bases between. The CDR3 runs 14 residues.

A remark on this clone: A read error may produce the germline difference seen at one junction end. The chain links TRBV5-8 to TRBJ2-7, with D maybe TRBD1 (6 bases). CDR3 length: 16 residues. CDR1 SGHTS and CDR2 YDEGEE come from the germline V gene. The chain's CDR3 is CASSLGFWTVSYEQYF. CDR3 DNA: TGTGCCAGCAGTTTGGGATTCTGGACAGTCTCCTACGAGCAGTACTTC.

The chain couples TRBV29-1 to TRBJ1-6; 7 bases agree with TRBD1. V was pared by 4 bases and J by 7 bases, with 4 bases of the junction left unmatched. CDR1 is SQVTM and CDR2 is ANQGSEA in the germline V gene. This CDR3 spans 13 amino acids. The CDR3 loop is CSVGGGGNSPLHF. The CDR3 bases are TGCAGCGTTGGCGGAGGGGGCAATTCACCCCTCCACTTT.

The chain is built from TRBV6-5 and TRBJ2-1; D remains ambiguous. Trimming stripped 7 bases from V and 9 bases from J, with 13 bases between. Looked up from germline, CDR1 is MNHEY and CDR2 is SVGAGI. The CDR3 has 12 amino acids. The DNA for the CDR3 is TGTGCCAGCACAGACGGGTACGGTGAGCAGTTCTTC. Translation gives CASTDGYGEQFF.

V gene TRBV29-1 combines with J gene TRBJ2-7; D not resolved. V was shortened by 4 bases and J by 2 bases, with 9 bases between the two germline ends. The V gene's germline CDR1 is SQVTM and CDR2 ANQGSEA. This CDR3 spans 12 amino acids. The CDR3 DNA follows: TGCAGCGTTGCACGGCGGACCTACGAGCAGTACTTC. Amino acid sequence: CSVARRTYEQYF.

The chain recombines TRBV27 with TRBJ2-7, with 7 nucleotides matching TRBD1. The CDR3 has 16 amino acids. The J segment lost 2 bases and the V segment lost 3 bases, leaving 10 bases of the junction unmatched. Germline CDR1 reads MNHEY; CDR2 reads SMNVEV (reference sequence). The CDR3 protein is CASSLSGQPRTYEQYF. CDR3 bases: TGTGCCAGCAGTTTGTCGGGACAGCCCCGGACCTACGAGCAGTACTTC.

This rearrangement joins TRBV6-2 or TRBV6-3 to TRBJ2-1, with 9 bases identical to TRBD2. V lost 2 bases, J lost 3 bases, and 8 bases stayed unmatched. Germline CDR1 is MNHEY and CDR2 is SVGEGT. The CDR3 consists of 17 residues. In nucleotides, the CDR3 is TGTGCCAGCAGTTACAGTCCAGCTAGCGGGATCTACAATGAGCAGTTCTTC. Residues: CASSYSPASGIYNEQFF.

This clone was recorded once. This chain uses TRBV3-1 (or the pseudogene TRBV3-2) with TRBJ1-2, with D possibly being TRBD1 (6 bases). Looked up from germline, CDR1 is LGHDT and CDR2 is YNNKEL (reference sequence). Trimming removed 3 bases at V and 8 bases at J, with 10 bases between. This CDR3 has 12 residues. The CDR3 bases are TGTGCCAGCAGCCAGTACAGGGACGGCTACACCTTC. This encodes CASSQYRDGYTF.

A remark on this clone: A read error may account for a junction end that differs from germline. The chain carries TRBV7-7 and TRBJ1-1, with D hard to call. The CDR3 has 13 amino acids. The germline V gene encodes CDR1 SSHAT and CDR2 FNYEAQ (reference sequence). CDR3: CASSRGPPTPLTF. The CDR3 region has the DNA TGTGCCAGCAGCCGAGGGCCCCCTACACCCCTGACCTTT.